This TCR beta chain was profiled in a study of T cell clonotyping in hematopoietic cell transplantation. This clone was seen more than once but under ten times. Generated by immunoSEQ multiplex PCR, the TCRdb table keeps only in-frame clones and is missing some. The profile shows under 25,000 clones, 77% of them singletons. The ends were cut back, 4 bases at V and 8 bases at J, with 6 bases in the middle. CDR3 length equals 12 residues. The V gene's germline CDR1 is SEHNR and CDR2 FQNEAQ (reference sequence). The time point: recipient sample about 28 days before transplant, after cytoreduction. Sequenced here: peripheral blood mononuclear cells, sampled before stem cell transplant. This chain connects TRBV7-9 to TRBJ1-6; D gene unclear. The source is a man in his sixties with acute myeloid leukemia. Some clones in this sample may be carry-over from other donors' samples. This CDR3 is CASSSGDSPLHF. The CDR3 DNA follows: TGTGCCAGCAGCTCCGGAGATTCACCCCTCCACTTT.